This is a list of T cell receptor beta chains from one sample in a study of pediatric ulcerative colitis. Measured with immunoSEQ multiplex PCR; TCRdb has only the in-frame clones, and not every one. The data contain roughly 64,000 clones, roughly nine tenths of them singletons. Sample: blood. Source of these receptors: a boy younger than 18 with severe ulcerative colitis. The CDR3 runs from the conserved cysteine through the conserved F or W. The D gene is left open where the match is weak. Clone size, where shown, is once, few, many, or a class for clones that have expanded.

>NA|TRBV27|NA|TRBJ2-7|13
CASSPNGLYEQYF
TGTGCCAGCAGTCCTAATGGCCTCTACGAGCAGTACTTC
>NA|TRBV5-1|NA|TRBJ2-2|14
CASSLGANTGELFF
TGCGCCAGCAGCTTGGGGGCGAACACCGGGGAGCTGTTTTTT
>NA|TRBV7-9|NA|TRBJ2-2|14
CASSPLWDTGELFF
TGTGCCAGCAGCCCCCTATGGGACACCGGGGAGCTGTTTTTT
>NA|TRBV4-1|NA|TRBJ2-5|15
CASSHTTETGETQYF
TGCGCCAGCAGCCACACGACCGAGACAGGAGAGACCCAGTACTTC
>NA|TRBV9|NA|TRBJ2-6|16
CASSADTGSGANVLTF
TGTGCCAGCAGCGCCGATACAGGGTCTGGGGCCAACGTCCTGACTTTC
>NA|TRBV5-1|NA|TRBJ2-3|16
CASTPGQGFPQDTQYF
TGCGCCAGCACCCCCGGGCAGGGGTTTCCACAGGATACGCAGTATTTT
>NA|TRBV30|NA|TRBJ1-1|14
CAWSPDRQSAEAFF
TGTGCCTGGAGTCCCGACAGGCAATCGGCTGAAGCTTTCTTT
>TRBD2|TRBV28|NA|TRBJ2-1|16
CASSPPAGGRYNEQFF
TGTGCCAGCAGCCCCCCGGCGGGAGGTCGCTACAATGAGCAGTTCTTC
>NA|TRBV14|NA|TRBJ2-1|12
CASSQGLARQFF
TGTGCCAGCAGCCAGGGCCTAGCACGGCAGTTCTTC
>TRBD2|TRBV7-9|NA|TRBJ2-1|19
CASSLDGWIKREGYNEQFF
TGTGCCAGCAGCTTAGATGGGTGGATTAAGCGGGAGGGGTACAATGAGCAGTTCTTC
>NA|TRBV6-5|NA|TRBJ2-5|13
CASSYAARETQYF
TGTGCCAGCAGTTATGCCGCAAGGGAGACCCAGTACTTC
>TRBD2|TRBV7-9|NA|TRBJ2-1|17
CASSFPIAGDSYNEQFF
TGTGCCAGCAGCTTTCCGATAGCGGGGGACTCCTACAATGAGCAGTTCTTC
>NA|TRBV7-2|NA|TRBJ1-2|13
CASSFDRSYGYTF
TGTGCCAGCAGCTTCGACAGGTCTTATGGCTACACCTTC
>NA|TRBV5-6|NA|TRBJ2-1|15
CASSLGGDNDNEQFF
TGTGCCAGCAGCTTGGGAGGGGACAATGACAATGAGCAGTTCTTC
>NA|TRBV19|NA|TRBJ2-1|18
CASSSLPGSGWGGNEQFF
TGTGCCAGTAGTTCCCTCCCGGGGAGCGGGTGGGGAGGAAATGAGCAGTTCTTC
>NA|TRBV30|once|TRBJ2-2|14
CAWNELRGTGELFF
TGTGCCTGGAATGAGCTAAGGGGCACCGGGGAGCTGTTTTTT
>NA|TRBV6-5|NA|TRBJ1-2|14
CASSSPGAYYGYTF
TGTGCCAGCAGTTCCCCAGGTGCCTACTATGGCTACACCTTC
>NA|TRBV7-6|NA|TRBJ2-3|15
CASSLESRRTDTQYF
TGTGCCAGCAGCTTAGAGTCCCGGAGGACAGATACGCAGTATTTT
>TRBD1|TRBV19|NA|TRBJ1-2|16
CASSMAGTGGLYGYTF
TGTGCCAGTAGTATGGCCGGGACAGGGGGTTTGTATGGCTACACCTTC
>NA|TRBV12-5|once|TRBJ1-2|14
CASGLEDRLGGYTF
TGTGCTAGTGGTTTGGAGGACAGATTGGGCGGCTACACCTTC
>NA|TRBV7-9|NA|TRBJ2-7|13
CASSFDSPGNKYF
TGTGCCAGCAGCTTTGACAGCCCGGGTAATAAGTACTTC
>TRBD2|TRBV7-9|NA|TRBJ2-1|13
CASSPTGGLELFF
TGTGCCAGCAGCCCGACGGGAGGACTAGAGCTGTTCTTC
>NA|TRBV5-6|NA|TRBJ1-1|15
CASSLRRTLNTEAFF
TGTGCCAGCAGCCTCCGACGGACATTGAACACTGAAGCTTTCTTT
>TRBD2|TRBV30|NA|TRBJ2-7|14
CASIAGVGAYEQYF
TGTGCCTCTATAGCGGGAGTTGGGGCCTACGAGCAGTACTTC
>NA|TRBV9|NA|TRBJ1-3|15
CASSKDSASGNTIYF
TGTGCCAGCAGCAAAGACAGTGCCTCTGGAAACACCATATATTTT
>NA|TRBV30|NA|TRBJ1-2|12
CAWSPLLAGYTF
TGTGCCTGGAGCCCCCTTTTGGCCGGCTACACCTTC
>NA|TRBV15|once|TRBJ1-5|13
CATSRDLGTAQHF
TGTGCCACCAGCAGAGATCTGGGCACGGCCCAGCATTTT
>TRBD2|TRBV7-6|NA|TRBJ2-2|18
CASSVPSGAGELTGELFF
TGTGCCAGCAGCGTACCGTCTGGTGCGGGAGAGTTGACCGGGGAGCTGTTTTTT
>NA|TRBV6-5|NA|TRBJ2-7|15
CASRPIGTPSHEQYF
TGTGCCAGCAGACCCATCGGGACCCCATCCCACGAGCAGTACTTC
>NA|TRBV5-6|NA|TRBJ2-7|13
CASSPQAHYEQYF
TGTGCCAGCAGCCCTCAAGCTCACTACGAGCAGTACTTC
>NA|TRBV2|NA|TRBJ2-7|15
CAGISDWASPYEQYF
TGTGCCGGAATTTCCGACTGGGCTAGCCCCTACGAGCAGTACTTC
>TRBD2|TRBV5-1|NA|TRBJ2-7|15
CASSPQLADSYEQYF
TGCGCCAGCAGCCCCCAACTAGCGGACTCCTACGAGCAGTACTTC
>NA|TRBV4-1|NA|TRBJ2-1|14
CASSPSLGYNEQFF
TGCGCCAGCAGCCCTTCGTTAGGTTACAATGAGCAGTTCTTC
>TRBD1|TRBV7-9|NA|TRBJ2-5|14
CASSGTGAAETQYF
TGTGCCAGCAGCGGGACAGGGGCCGCGGAGACCCAGTACTTC
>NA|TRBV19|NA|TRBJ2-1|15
CASSMGGLSYNEQFF
TGTGCCAGTAGTATGGGGGGACTCTCCTACAATGAGCAGTTCTTC
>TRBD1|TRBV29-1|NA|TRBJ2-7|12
CSVGQGSYEQYF
TGCAGCGTGGGACAGGGCTCCTACGAGCAGTACTTC
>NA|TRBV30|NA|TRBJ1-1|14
CAWSPPDSGTEAFF
TGTGCCTGGAGTCCCCCAGACTCGGGGACTGAAGCTTTCTTT
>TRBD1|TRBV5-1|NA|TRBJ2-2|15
CASMETGGFTGELFF
TGCGCCAGCATGGAGACAGGGGGATTCACCGGGGAGCTGTTTTTT
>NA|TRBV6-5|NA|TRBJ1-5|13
CASSPAPNQPQHF
TGTGCCAGTTCCCCCGCTCCTAATCAGCCCCAGCATTTT
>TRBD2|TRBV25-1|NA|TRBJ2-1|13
CASSVGLANEQFF
TGTGCCAGCAGTGTAGGACTAGCGAATGAGCAGTTCTTC
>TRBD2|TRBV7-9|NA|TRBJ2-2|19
CASSLRRQREGLGTGELFF
TGTGCCAGCAGCCTTAGGCGGCAGCGGGAGGGCCTGGGCACCGGGGAGCTGTTTTTT
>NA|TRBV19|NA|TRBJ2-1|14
CALGRVVSYNEQFF
TGTGCCCTTGGGCGGGTCGTGAGCTACAATGAGCAGTTCTTC
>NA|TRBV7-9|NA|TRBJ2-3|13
CASSLIPTDTQYF
TGTGCCAGCAGCTTAATCCCGACAGATACGCAGTATTTT
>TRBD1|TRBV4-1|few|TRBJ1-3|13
CASSQDTGGTIYF
TGCGCCAGCAGCCAAGATACAGGGGGCACCATATATTTT
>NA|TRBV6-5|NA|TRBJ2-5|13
CASSLQGTETQYF
TGTGCCAGCAGTTTACAGGGAACGGAGACCCAGTACTTC
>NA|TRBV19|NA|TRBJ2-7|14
CASSIAESFYEQYF
TGTGCCAGTAGTATAGCGGAGAGTTTCTACGAGCAGTACTTC
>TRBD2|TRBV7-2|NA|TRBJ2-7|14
CASSLGLAAGEQYF
TGTGCCAGCAGCTTAGGACTAGCCGCCGGGGAGCAGTACTTC
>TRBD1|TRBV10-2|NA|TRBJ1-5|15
CASKEQGGLGQPQHF
TGCGCCAGCAAGGAGCAGGGGGGTTTAGGACAGCCCCAGCATTTT
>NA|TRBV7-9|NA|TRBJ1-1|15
CASSLPGDMNTEAFF
TGTGCCAGCAGCTTACCAGGGGACATGAACACTGAAGCTTTCTTT